This T cell receptor (beta chain) stems from a study of T cell repertoires in cytomegalovirus infection. Study results and limitations: In two of eight donors, the top clonotype was HLA-C-restricted CMV-specific.

TCRdb ran MiXCR on the reads and lists one entry per CDR3 protein. The data hold around 710,000 distinct CDR3 sequences, with roughly 29% observed a single time. To note about this clonotype: The antigen is undetermined.

Germline V gene data show CDR1 as LNHDA and CDR2 as SQIVND (reference sequence). With 8 bases removed from V and 0 bases from J, the gap between germline ends came to 4 bases. CDR3 length equals 11 residues. This chain joins TRBV19 and TRBJ1-1; D not resolved. The receptor's source is a human donor in good health (CMV status not recorded). Some clones in this sample may be carry-over from other donors' samples. The specimen was cultured CD8+ T cells from PBMCs, collected from culture after CMV antigen stimulation. CDR3 region: CASAMNTEAFF. The DNA for the CDR3 is TGTGCCAGTGCCATGAACACTGAAGCTTTCTTT. The whole variable domain, remainder taken from reference TRBV19 and TRBJ1-1, is DGGITQSPKYLFRKEGQNVTLSCEQNLNHDAMYWYRQDPGQGLRLIYYSQIVNDFQKGDIAEGYSVSREKKESFPLTVTSAQKNPTAFYLCASAMNTEAFFGQGTRLTVV.